The 28 T cell receptor beta chains listed next were all sequenced from one sample in a study of blood T cell repertoires in COVID-19. The table came from immunoSEQ multiplex PCR; TCRdb's copy has only in-frame clones and leaves some out. The sample contains about 140,000 clones, roughly 88% of which appear only once. Sequencing used PBMCs or T cells enriched from blood (not recorded which). These receptors all come from a man aged 50 to 59 who had recovered from COVID-19.

This chain connects TRBV27 to TRBJ1-2, with 8 bases lining up with TRBD1. V trimming: 6 bases; J trimming: 2 bases; junction bases outside the gene matches: 11. From germline, CDR1 is MNHEY and CDR2 SMNVEV (reference sequence). CDR3 length equals 16 residues. The chain's CDR3 is CASRKTTGVKNYGYTF. CDR3 coding DNA: TGTGCCAGCAGGAAAACGACAGGGGTTAAGAACTATGGCTACACCTTC.

The chain is built from TRBV29-1 and TRBJ1-3; D is undetermined. V gave up 6 bases and J gave up 0 bases, with 12 bases separating them. CDR3 length: 14 residues. Germline values: CDR1 SQVTM, CDR2 ANQGSEA. The CDR3 DNA is TGCAGCGTCGATGATGGCCTCTCTGGAAACACCATATATTTT. This gives the protein CSVDDGLSGNTIYF.

The chain recombines TRBV30 with TRBJ1-2; D is undetermined. Looked up from germline, CDR1 is GTSNPN and CDR2 is SVGIG (reference sequence). This CDR3 has 13 residues. Trimming left V 0 bases short and J 6 bases short, with 11 bases between. DNA for the CDR3: TGTGCCTGGAGTGTGGGAGGGTTCAATGGCTACACCTTC. This codes for CAWSVGGFNGYTF.

Worth noting for this clone: At one end, the junction sequence differs from germline, possibly due to a read error. The chain combines TRBV2 with TRBJ2-7; 9 positions match TRBD1. Germline V gene sequence: CDR1 SNHLY, CDR2 FYNNEI. This CDR3 spans 14 amino acids. The CDR3 nucleotides are TGTGCCAGCAGTGTCGGGACAGGGCCGATTTCGTCTGACTTC. Translated, it gives CASSVGTGPISSDF.

The chain employs TRBV28 and TRBJ1-5; 11 bases are shared with TRBD1. CDR1 is MDHEN, CDR2 SYDVKM, per germline. This CDR3 has 14 amino acids. V was pared by 10 bases and J by 6 bases, with 8 bases of the junction left unmatched. This CDR3 reads CAIRGTGGFQPQHF. The CDR3 DNA follows: TGTGCCATCCGGGGGACAGGGGGATTTCAGCCCCAGCATTTT. The whole variable domain, filled in from reference TRBV28 and TRBJ1-5, reads DVKVTQSSRYLVKRTGEKVFLECVQDMDHENMFWYRQDPGLGLRLIYFSYDVKMKEKGDIPEGYSVSREKKERFSLILESASTNQTSMYLCAIRGTGGFQPQHFGDGTRLSIL.

V and J are TRBV15 and TRBJ2-3; D is undetermined. This CDR3 contains 12 residues. Germline V CDR1 and CDR2: LNHNV, YYDKDF (reference sequence). Trimming removed 5 bases at V and 0 bases at J, with 3 bases between. CDR3 loop: CATSLSTDTQYF. For the CDR3, the DNA is TGTGCCACCAGCCTCAGCACAGATACGCAGTATTTT.

The CDR3 loop reads CASDLAARTARTANTEAFF. The CDR3 DNA follows: TGCGCCAGCGACCTCGCCGCTCGGACGGCCCGGACAGCGAACACTGAAGCTTTCTTT. V gene TRBV23-1 combines with J gene TRBJ1-1; D may be TRBD1 (6 bases). TRBV23-1 falls under the ORF class, with uncertain function. The CDR3 is 19 residues long. V was clipped by 8 bases and J by 1 base, with 29 bases between them.

The chain has TRBV7-6 and TRBJ2-1, with TRBD2 matching over 13 bases. J was trimmed by 6 bases and V by 1 base; bases with no gene match: 6. CDR1 SGHVS and CDR2 FNYEAQ come from the germline V gene. The CDR3 contains 17 residues. The CDR3 here is CASSLGTSGSRTNEQFF. Written as DNA, the CDR3 is TGTGCCAGCAGCTTAGGGACTAGCGGGAGTCGAACCAATGAGCAGTTCTTC.

This clone appeared a few times. V usage is TRBV5-1 and J usage is TRBJ1-4; 12 nucleotides match TRBD1. The CDR3 length is 15 residues. Trimming at V came to 4 bases and at J to 8 bases, leaving 6 bases not matched to a gene. Germline-derived CDR1 and CDR2 are SGHRS and YFSETQ. The CDR3 coding sequence is TGCGCCAGCAGCCCATATGGGACAGGGGGCGAAAAACTGTTTTTT. It codes for CASSPYGTGGEKLFF. The entire variable domain, with the rest obtained from reference TRBV5-1 and TRBJ1-4, is as follows: KAGVTQTPRYLIKTRGQQVTLSCSPISGHRSVSWYQQTPGQGLQFLFEYFSETQRNKGNFPGRFSGRQFSNSRSEMNVSTLELGDSALYLCASSPYGTGGEKLFFGSGTQLSVL.

The gene calls are TRBV27 and TRBJ2-5; D not resolved. Per the germline V gene, CDR1 is MNHEY and CDR2 is SMNVEV (reference sequence). The V end lost 4 bases, the J end lost 1 base, and 7 bases lay between the germline ends. This CDR3 is 13 amino acids long. CDR3 sequence (DNA): TGTGCCAGCAGTTCACTCCTCCAAGAGACCCAGTACTTC. It encodes CASSSLLQETQYF.

This rearrangement joins TRBV5-6 to TRBJ1-1; 8 bases fit TRBD1. This CDR3 spans 15 amino acids. With 4 bases clipped from V and 2 bases from J, the junction kept 7 bases outside the gene matches. Germline assignment: CDR1 SGHDT and CDR2 YYEEEE. For the CDR3, the DNA is TGTGCCAGCAGCCGGGTGGACAGGGACAACACTGAAGCTTTCTTT. As protein: CASSRVDRDNTEAFF.

V usage is TRBV5-5 and J usage is TRBJ1-5, with a weak D call TRBD1 (6 bases). Trimming took off 0 bases at V and 0 bases at J, with 10 bases between the two ends. Germline values: CDR1 SGHKS, CDR2 YYEKEE (reference sequence). CDR3 length: 16 residues. Here the CDR3 reads CASSLAGANSNQPQHF. Written as DNA, the CDR3 is TGTGCCAGCAGCTTGGCAGGGGCTAATAGCAATCAGCCCCAGCATTTT.

V is TRBV28 and J is TRBJ2-7, with 8 bases aligning to TRBD1. The CDR3 extends over 13 amino acids. Germline CDR1 MDHEN, CDR2 SYDVKM. After removal of 6 bases from V and 5 bases from J, the junction contained 6 bases not matched to a gene. CDR3 residues: CASRRTGLDEQYF. The CDR3 DNA is TGTGCCAGCAGACGGACAGGGTTGGACGAGCAGTACTTC.

The V call is TRBV15, the J call TRBJ1-2; D unclear. The CDR3 is 13 amino acids. V was shortened by 0 bases and J by 5 bases, with 7 bases between the two germline ends. Per germline, CDR1 LNHNV and CDR2 YYDKDF (reference sequence). CDR3: CATSRDAGYGYTF. In nucleotides, the CDR3 is TGTGCCACCAGCAGAGATGCGGGGTATGGCTACACCTTC. Combining the CDR3 with reference TRBV15 and TRBJ1-2 gives the whole variable domain DAMVIQNPRYQVTQFGKPVTLSCSQTLNHNVMYWYQQKSSQAPKLLFHYYDKDFNNEADTPDNFQSRRPNTSFCFLDIRSPGLGDTAMYLCATSRDAGYGYTFGSGTRLTVV.

This clone has just a few counts. The chain is built from TRBV19 and TRBJ1-4; no firm D call. V was shortened by 6 bases and J by 8 bases, with 13 bases between the two germline ends. Per the germline V gene, CDR1 is LNHDA and CDR2 is SQIVND (reference sequence). This CDR3 spans 13 amino acids. CDR3 in DNA: TGTGCCAGTAGGGGTACGGGAGGAGAAAAACTGTTTTTT. It encodes CASRGTGGEKLFF.

The chain employs TRBV27 and TRBJ1-2; D ambiguous. The CDR3 loop spans 13 amino acids. Deletions cut 4 bases from V and 3 bases from J, with 9 bases between. From germline, CDR1 is MNHEY and CDR2 SMNVEV (reference sequence). CDR3 amino acids: CASSSRGYYGYTF. The CDR3 region has the DNA TGTGCCAGCAGTTCGAGAGGGTACTATGGCTACACCTTC.

Only one count was recorded for this clone. The V and J genes are TRBV7-9 and TRBJ1-5, with 8 bases identical to TRBD1. This CDR3 has 14 amino acids. From germline, CDR1 is SEHNR and CDR2 FQNEAQ (reference sequence). Unmatched junction bases numbered 6, after V lost 5 bases and J lost 6 bases. In nucleotides, the CDR3 is TGTGCCAGCAGCCGGACAGGGTCTATTCAGCCCCAGCATTTT. Translating gives CASSRTGSIQPQHF. Variable domain in full (rest from reference TRBV7-9 and TRBJ1-5): DTGVSQNPRHKITKRGQNVTFRCDPISEHNRLYWYRQTLGQGPEFLTYFQNEAQLEKSRLLSDRFSAERPKGSFSTLEIQRTEQGDSAMYLCASSRTGSIQPQHFGDGTRLSIL.

V gene TRBV9 combines with J gene TRBJ1-4, with 10 bases fitting TRBD1. The germline gives CDR1 SGDLS, CDR2 YYNGEE. With V trimmed by 3 bases and J by 5 bases, 4 bases remained unmatched. The CDR3 contains 15 residues. CDR3 sequence reads: CASSARTGGNEKLFF. DNA for the CDR3: TGTGCCAGCAGCGCGAGGACAGGGGGGAATGAAAAACTGTTTTTT. The whole variable domain, remainder taken from reference TRBV9 and TRBJ1-4, is DSGVTQTPKHLITATGQRVTLRCSPRSGDLSVYWYQQSLDQGLQFLIQYYNGEERAKGNILERFSAQQFPDLHSELNLSSLELGDSALYFCASSARTGGNEKLFFGSGTQLSVL.

This clone was seen a single time. V and J are TRBV7-2 and TRBJ2-7; D is perhaps TRBD2 (5 bases). Germline lookup yields CDR1 SGHTA and CDR2 FQGNSA. CDR3 size: 13 residues. Trimming left V 2 bases short and J 2 bases short, with 7 bases between. The DNA of the CDR3 is TGTGCCAGCAGCTTACCCGGGACCTACGAGCAGTACGTC. The encoded protein is CASSLPGTYEQYV.

Only a few counts were recorded for this clone. J is TRBJ1-5 and V is TRBV4-1; no definite D call. Germline CDR1 and CDR2: MGHRA and YSYEKL. This CDR3 is built from 15 residues. V shed 0 bases and J shed 5 bases, with 11 bases lying between them. The CDR3 protein is CASSQDIWSDQPQHF. Here the CDR3 DNA reads TGCGCCAGCAGCCAAGATATATGGAGCGATCAGCCCCAGCATTTT.

The gene calls are TRBV6-4 and TRBJ2-7; 13 bases line up with TRBD2. The CDR3 is 17 amino acids. Germline V gene sequence: CDR1 MRHNA, CDR2 SNTAGT. The junction had 4 bases not matched to a gene; V was cut back by 0 bases and J by 2 bases. The CDR3 region is CASSDSLGLAGTYEQYV. The DNA of the CDR3 is TGTGCCAGCAGTGACTCTTTGGGACTAGCGGGAACCTACGAGCAGTACGTC.

This sequence joins TRBV27 and TRBJ2-7; TRBD2 agrees at 13 bases. The CDR3 covers 18 residues. V trimming: 3 bases; J trimming: 6 bases; junction bases outside the gene matches: 14. Per germline, CDR1 MNHEY and CDR2 SMNVEV (reference sequence). In DNA form, the CDR3 reads TGTGCCAGCAGTTTCACCCGACTAGCGGGAGGCTCGCTGGGCGAGCAGTACTTC. Translated: CASSFTRLAGGSLGEQYF.

V is TRBV11-3 and J is TRBJ2-1, with TRBD1 as a possible D gene (6 bases). Looked up from germline, CDR1 is SGHNT and CDR2 is YENEEA. The CDR3 spans 13 residues. Trimming cost V 5 bases and J 8 bases, with 13 bases left between them. The CDR3 sequence: CASSPWGRDEQFF. CDR3 DNA: TGTGCCAGCAGCCCCTGGGGGCGCGATGAGCAGTTCTTC.

The rearrangement uses TRBV14 and TRBJ2-3, with D unclear. V lost 2 bases and J 5 bases, leaving 14 bases between the germline ends. The CDR3 runs 15 residues. Germline-derived CDR1 and CDR2 are SGHDN and FVKESK. The chain's CDR3 is CASSQLVQAGDTQYF. CDR3 bases: TGTGCCAGCAGCCAACTTGTGCAGGCCGGAGATACGCAGTATTTT.

The chain is built from TRBV1 and TRBJ2-2; the table's D call, TRBD1, was not checked against the DNA. TRBV1 is noted as a pseudogene. This CDR3 spans 15 amino acids. CDR3 sequence reads: CTSSRNHRGPGELFF. In nucleotides, the CDR3 is TGCACCAGCAGCCGCAACCACAGGGGGCCCGGGGAGCTGTTTTTT.

The chain couples TRBV3-1 (or the pseudogene TRBV3-2) to TRBJ2-3; weak D call: TRBD1 (6 bases). The V gene lost 3 bases and the J gene lost 2 bases, with 18 bases spanning the gap. Germline values: CDR1 LGHDT, CDR2 YNNKEL (reference sequence). The CDR3 totals 17 residues. The chain's CDR3 is CASSHLLTGIVTDTQYF. CDR3 nucleotides: TGTGCCAGCAGCCACCTGCTTACAGGGATCGTCACAGATACGCAGTATTTT.

This chain joins TRBV7-8 and TRBJ2-1; no firm D call. Looked up from germline, CDR1 is SGHVS and CDR2 is FQNEAQ. The CDR3 is 16 residues long. V lost 5 bases and J 5 bases, leaving 19 bases between the germline ends. The CDR3 is CASSPRGVRLNNEQFF. The CDR3 DNA is TGTGCCAGCAGCCCCCGAGGAGTTCGGTTGAACAATGAGCAGTTCTTC.

This chain uses TRBV20-1 with TRBJ2-1, with 8 nucleotides matching TRBD2. This CDR3 contains 15 residues. V was pared by 3 bases and J by 6 bases, with 10 bases of the junction left unmatched. Germline V gene sequence: CDR1 DFQATT, CDR2 SNEGSKA (reference sequence). The CDR3 sequence: CSASRAGVQINEQFF. CDR3 DNA: TGCAGTGCTAGTCGAGCGGGAGTTCAGATCAATGAGCAGTTCTTC.